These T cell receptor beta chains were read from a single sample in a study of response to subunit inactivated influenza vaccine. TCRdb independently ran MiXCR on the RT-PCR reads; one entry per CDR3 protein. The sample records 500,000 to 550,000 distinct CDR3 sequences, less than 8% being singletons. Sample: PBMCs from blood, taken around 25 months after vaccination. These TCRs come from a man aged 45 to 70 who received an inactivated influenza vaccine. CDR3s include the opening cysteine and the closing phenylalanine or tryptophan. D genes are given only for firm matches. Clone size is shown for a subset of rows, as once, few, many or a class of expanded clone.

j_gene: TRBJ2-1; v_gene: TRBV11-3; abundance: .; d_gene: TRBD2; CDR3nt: TGTGCCAGCAGCTTGTATTTATCTGCGGGAGCAAACAGGAATGAGCAGTTCTTC; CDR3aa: CASSLYLSAGANRNEQFF
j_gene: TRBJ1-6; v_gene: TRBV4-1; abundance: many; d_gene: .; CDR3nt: TGCGCCAGCAGCCAAGAGACCGTCCGAGGGAATTCACCCCTCCACTTT; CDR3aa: CASSQETVRGNSPLHF
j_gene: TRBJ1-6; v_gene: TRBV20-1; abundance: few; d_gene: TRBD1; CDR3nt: TGCAGTGCTTTGGGGACAGGGACTTTTTTTTATTCACCCCTCCACTTT; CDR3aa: CSALGTGTFFYSPLHF
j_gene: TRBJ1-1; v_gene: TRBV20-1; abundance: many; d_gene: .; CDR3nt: TGCAGGGGCCTTCAGGGCACTGAAGCTTTCTTT; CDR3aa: CRGLQGTEAFF
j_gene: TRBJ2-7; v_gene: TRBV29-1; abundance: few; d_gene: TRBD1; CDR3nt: TGCAGCGTTGGCGGGACAGGGGGCAATGCCTACGAGCAGTACTTC; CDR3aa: CSVGGTGGNAYEQYF
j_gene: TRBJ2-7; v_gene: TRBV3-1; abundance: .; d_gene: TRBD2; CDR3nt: TGTGCCAGCAGCCAAGATCGCGGGAGGGCCTACGAGCAGTACTTC; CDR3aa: CASSQDRGRAYEQYF
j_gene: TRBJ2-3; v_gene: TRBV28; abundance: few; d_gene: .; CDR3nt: TGTGCCAGCAGTTACACCCTCCCTAGAACCGGGACAAAAGGGGATACGCAGTATTTT; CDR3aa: CASSYTLPRTGTKGDTQYF
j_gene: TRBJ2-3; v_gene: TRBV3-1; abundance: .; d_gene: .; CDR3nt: TGTGCCAGCAGCCCAGGGGCCGACGGTACAGATACGCAGTATTTT; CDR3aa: CASSPGADGTDTQYF
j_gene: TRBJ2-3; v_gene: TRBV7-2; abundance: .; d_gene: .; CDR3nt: TGTGCCAGCAGTCCGGCCGGGGTGTCCACAGATACGCAGTATTTT; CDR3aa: CASSPAGVSTDTQYF
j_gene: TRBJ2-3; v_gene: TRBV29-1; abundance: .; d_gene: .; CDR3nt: TGCAGCGTTTTGGCGACTGTGCGGACAGATACGCAGTATTTT; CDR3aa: CSVLATVRTDTQYF
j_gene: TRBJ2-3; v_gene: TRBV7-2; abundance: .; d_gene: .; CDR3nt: TGTGCCAGCAGAGGTTTCACAGATACGCAGTATTTT; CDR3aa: CASRGFTDTQYF
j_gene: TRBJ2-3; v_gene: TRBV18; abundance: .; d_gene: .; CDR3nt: TGTGCCAGCTCCCTTGTCCCCGACGGTACGCAGTATTTT; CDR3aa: CASSLVPDGTQYF
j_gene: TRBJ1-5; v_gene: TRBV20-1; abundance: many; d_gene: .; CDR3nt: TGCAGTGCTAGTGGATTGGATTATAGCAATCAGCCCCAGCATTTT; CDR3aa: CSASGLDYSNQPQHF
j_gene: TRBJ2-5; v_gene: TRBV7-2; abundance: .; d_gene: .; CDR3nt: TGTGCCAGCAGCTCTCCCGGGGGCTACGAGACCCAGTACTTC; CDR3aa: CASSSPGGYETQYF
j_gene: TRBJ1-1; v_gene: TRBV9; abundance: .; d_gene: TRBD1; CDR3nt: TGTGCCAGCAGCGCGTCAGGGGGGCCAAGAGGCGCTGAAGCTTTCTTT; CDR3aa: CASSASGGPRGAEAFF
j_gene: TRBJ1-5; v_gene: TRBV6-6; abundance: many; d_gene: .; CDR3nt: TGTGCCAGCAGTTACCCGGATCAGCCCCAGCATTTT; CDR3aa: CASSYPDQPQHF
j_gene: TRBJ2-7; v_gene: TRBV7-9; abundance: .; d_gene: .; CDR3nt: TGTGCCAGCAGCGAAGGGATAAACTCCTACGAGCAGTACTTC; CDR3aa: CASSEGINSYEQYF
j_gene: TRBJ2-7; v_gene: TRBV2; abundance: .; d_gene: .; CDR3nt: TGTGCCAGCAGAGACATCCCCTCGACCTCCTACGAGCAGTACTTC; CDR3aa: CASRDIPSTSYEQYF
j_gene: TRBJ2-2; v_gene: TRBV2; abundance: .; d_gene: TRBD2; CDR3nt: TGTGCCAGCAGTGTGGCTAGCGGGAACCCCGGGGAGCTGTTTTTT; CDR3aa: CASSVASGNPGELFF
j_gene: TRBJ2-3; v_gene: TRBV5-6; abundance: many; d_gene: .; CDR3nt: TGTGCCAGCAGCGTGGGACTCGGCAACACAGATACGCAGTATTTT; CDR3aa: CASSVGLGNTDTQYF
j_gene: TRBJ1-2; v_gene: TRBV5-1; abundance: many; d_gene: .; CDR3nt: TGCGCCAGCAGCATTGACAGCGACTATGGCTACACCTTC; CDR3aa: CASSIDSDYGYTF
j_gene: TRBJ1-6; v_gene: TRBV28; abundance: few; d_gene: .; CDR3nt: TGTGCCAGCAGTCCCCGACACTATTCACCCCTCCACTTT; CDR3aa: CASSPRHYSPLHF